The clone carrying this TCR beta chain showed up just once. Profiled with immunoSEQ multiplex PCR; TCRdb holds only in-frame clones, not every one. The sample lists 80,000 or so clones; approximately 89% were seen once. The sample comes from a study of OX40 agonist ivuxolimab in advanced cancers. Study-level information: Hepatocellular carcinoma, melanoma, renal cell or head and neck cancer affected the dose-escalation patients.

With V trimmed by 6 bases and J by 2 bases, 12 bases remained unmatched. Germline CDR1 reads SQVTM; CDR2 reads ANQGSEA. The CDR3 is 18 residues long. The chain links TRBV29-1 to TRBJ2-1; 14 bases match TRBD2. The origin of this receptor is an adult with an advanced solid tumor such as melanoma, head and neck, liver or kidney cancer. This specimen consisted of CD4+ or CD8+ T cells sorted from blood, obtained in a trial of the OX40 agonist ivuxolimab. Here the CDR3 reads CSVAKGLAGESTYNEQFF. The CDR3, as DNA: TGCAGCGTCGCGAAGGGACTAGCGGGAGAGAGCACCTACAATGAGCAGTTCTTC.